This entry concerns a single T cell receptor beta chain. The entry originates in a study of CD8 T cells in ankylosing spondylitis. Trimming cost V 6 bases and J 4 bases, with 10 bases left between them. The CDR3 spans 12 residues. CDR1 and CDR2 from the germline V gene are LNHDA and SQIVND (reference sequence). From the 5' RACE reads, TCRdb called clonotypes with MiXCR, one entry per CDR3 protein. Of under 170,000 distinct CDR3 sequences detected, approximately 48% appear once; the ten largest clones hold 13% to 15%. Material for sequencing was synovial fluid, either unsorted or a sorted T cell fraction (not recorded which). The sequence was obtained from a male donor with ankylosing spondylitis. The V and J genes are TRBV19 and TRBJ2-7, with TRBD2 as a possible D gene (5 bases). This CDR3 is CASSEGDYEQYF. The CDR3 region has the DNA TGTGCCAGTAGCGAGGGTGATTACGAGCAGTACTTC.